This TCR beta chain emerged from a study of blood T cell repertoires in COVID-19. Study background: COVID-19 samples collected from the United States, Italy and Spain covered acute and convalescent phases.

Profiled with immunoSEQ multiplex PCR; TCRdb holds only in-frame clones, not every one. The sample lists some 100,000 clones, approximately 84% occurring once. The TCR sequence derives from a woman aged 45 to 65 with acute or convalescent COVID-19. What was sequenced was peripheral blood.

The CDR3 loop is CASSRDRADTQYF. The CDR3 DNA reads as TGTGCCAGCAGCCGCGACAGGGCAGATACGCAGTATTTT. This chain connects TRBV9 to TRBJ2-3; 7 positions agree with TRBD1. With 4 bases clipped from V and 4 bases from J, the junction kept 3 bases outside the gene matches. The length of the CDR3 is 13 residues. CDR1 is SGDLS and CDR2 is YYNGEE in the germline V gene.